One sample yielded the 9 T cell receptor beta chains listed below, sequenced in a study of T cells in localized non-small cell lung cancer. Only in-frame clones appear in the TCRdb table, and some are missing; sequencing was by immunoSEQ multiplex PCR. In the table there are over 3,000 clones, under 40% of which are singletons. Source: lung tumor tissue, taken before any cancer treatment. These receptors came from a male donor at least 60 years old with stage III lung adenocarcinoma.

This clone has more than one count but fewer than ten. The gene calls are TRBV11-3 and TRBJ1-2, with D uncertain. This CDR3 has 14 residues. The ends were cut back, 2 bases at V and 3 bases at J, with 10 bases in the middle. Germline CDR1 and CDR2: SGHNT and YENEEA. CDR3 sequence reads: CASSLSDGDYGYTF. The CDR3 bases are TGTGCCAGCAGCTTATCGGACGGTGACTATGGCTACACCTTC.

CDR3 coding DNA: TGTGCCAGCAGCTTGGGACCGCGAGACTCTGGGGCCAACGTCCTGACTTTC. Translating it yields CASSLGPRDSGANVLTF. The J gene is TRBJ2-6, the V gene TRBV7-5. TRBV7-5 is a known pseudogene. The CDR3 length is 17 residues.

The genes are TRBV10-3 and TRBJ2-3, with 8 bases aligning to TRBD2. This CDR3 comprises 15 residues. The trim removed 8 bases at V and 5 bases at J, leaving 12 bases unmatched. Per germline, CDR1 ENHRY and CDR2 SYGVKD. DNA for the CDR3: TGTGCCATCTATGATAGGGCGGGGGGCCTAGATACGCAGTATTTT. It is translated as CAIYDRAGGLDTQYF.

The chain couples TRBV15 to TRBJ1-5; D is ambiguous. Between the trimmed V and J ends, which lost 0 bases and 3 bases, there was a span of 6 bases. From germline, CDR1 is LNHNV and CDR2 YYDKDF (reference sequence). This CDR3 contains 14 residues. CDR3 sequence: CATSRDLINQPQHF. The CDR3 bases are TGTGCCACCAGCAGAGATCTGATCAATCAGCCCCAGCATTTT.

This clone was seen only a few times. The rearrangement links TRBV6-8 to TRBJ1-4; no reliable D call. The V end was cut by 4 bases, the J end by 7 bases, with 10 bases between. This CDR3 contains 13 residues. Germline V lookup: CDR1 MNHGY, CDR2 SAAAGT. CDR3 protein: CASSSDRIEKLFF. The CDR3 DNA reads TGTGCCAGCAGTTCGGACCGGATTGAAAAACTGTTTTTT.

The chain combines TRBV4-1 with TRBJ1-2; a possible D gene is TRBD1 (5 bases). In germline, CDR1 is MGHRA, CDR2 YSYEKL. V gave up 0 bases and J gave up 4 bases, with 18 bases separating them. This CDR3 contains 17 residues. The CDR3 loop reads CASSQEMGRGFGYGYTF. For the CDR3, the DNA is TGCGCCAGCAGCCAAGAAATGGGGCGCGGATTCGGCTATGGCTACACCTTC.

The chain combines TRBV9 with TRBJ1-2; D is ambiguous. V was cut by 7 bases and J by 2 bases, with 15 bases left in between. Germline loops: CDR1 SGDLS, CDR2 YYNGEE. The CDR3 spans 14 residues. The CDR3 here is CASLIGEMNYGYTF. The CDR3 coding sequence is TGTGCCAGCCTAATCGGGGAGATGAACTATGGCTACACCTTC.

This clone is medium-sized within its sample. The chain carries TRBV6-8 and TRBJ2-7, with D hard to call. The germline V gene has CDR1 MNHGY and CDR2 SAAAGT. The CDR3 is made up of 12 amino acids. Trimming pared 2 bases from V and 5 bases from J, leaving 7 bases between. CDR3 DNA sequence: TGTGCCAGCAGTTACGGGCCAAACGAGCAGTACTTC. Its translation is CASSYGPNEQYF.

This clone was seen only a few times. CDR3 nucleotides: TGTGCCTGGAGTGAAGGAGGGAACACTGAAGCTTTCTTT. Its protein product is CAWSEGGNTEAFF. The V call is TRBV30, the J call TRBJ1-1; D gene ambiguous. V lost 1 base, J lost 1 base, and 7 bases lay in between. Per germline, CDR1 GTSNPN and CDR2 SVGIG (reference sequence). This CDR3 region has 13 residues.